This T cell receptor (beta chain) was captured in a study of blood T cells in healthy people across ages. Sample-barcoded 5' priming and a J-beta primer mix drove a second PCR of roughly 7 to 11 cycles. MiXCR, applied by TCRdb to the 5' RACE reads, yields one record per CDR3 protein. Of 1.2 million to 1.5 million distinct CDR3 sequences in the sample, approximately 59% were seen once. As to this clonotype: Its antigen is not known.

Whole-study results and caveats: Researchers judged that diversity estimates from one million T cells fell short of true values.

The sequence was collected from a man between 18 and 35 years old in good health. Sample: blood.

The CDR3 loop reads CSARDLRGRGYEQYF. The CDR3, as DNA: TGCAGTGCTAGAGATCTTAGGGGCAGGGGCTACGAGCAGTACTTC. The rearrangement joins TRBV20-1 to TRBJ2-7, with D perhaps TRBD1 (6 bases). The germline gives CDR1 DFQATT, CDR2 SNEGSKA (reference sequence). V dropped 0 bases and J dropped 3 bases, with 15 bases sitting between them. The CDR3 is 15 amino acids.